These 30 T cell receptor beta chains came from one sample sequenced in a study of shared clonotypes between healthy human individuals. Assay used: immunoSEQ multiplex PCR; TCRdb lists only in-frame clones, some missing. The sample contains about half a million clones, around 73% of which appear only once. The source material was PBMCs. Receptor source: a middle-aged woman in good health. Some clones in this sample may be carry-over from other donors' samples.

The rearrangement links TRBV6-1 to TRBJ2-1, with D perhaps matching TRBD1 (6 bases). With 7 bases removed from V and 5 bases from J, the gap between germline ends came to 18 bases. Germline V gene sequence: CDR1 MNHNS, CDR2 SASEGT. CDR3 length equals 15 residues. The CDR3 spells CASIPGQTFHNEQFF. CDR3 sequence (DNA): TGTGCCAGCATACCGGGACAAACCTTTCACAATGAGCAGTTCTTC.

The V and J genes are TRBV19 and TRBJ2-3; TRBD1 agrees at 8 bases. Germline-derived CDR1 and CDR2 are LNHDA and SQIVND (reference sequence). CDR3 size: 15 residues. J lost 8 bases, V lost 5 bases, and 12 bases had no gene match. CDR3 residues: CASSSTGGIPGTQYF. As DNA, the CDR3 is TGTGCCAGTAGTTCCACAGGGGGTATCCCAGGTACGCAGTATTTT.

The CDR3 protein is CASSVGGGTSTDTQYF. CDR3 nucleotide sequence: TGTGCCAGCAGCGTAGGGGGCGGGACTAGCACAGATACGCAGTATTTT. The chain combines TRBV9 with TRBJ2-3, with D possibly matching TRBD2 (6 bases). Germline V gene lookup returns CDR1 SGDLS and CDR2 YYNGEE. Trimming took 0 bases from V and 0 from J, leaving 11 bases between them. CDR3 length: 16 amino acids.

This chain connects TRBV28 to TRBJ2-5, with D unclear. V lost 2 bases and J 2 bases, leaving 9 bases between the germline ends. CDR1 is MDHEN, CDR2 SYDVKM, per germline. CDR3 length: 14 amino acids. The CDR3 reads CASSLQGLQETQYF. In nucleotides, the CDR3 is TGTGCCAGCAGTTTACAAGGGCTACAAGAGACCCAGTACTTC. The whole variable domain, remainder taken from reference TRBV28 and TRBJ2-5, is DVKVTQSSRYLVKRTGEKVFLECVQDMDHENMFWYRQDPGLGLRLIYFSYDVKMKEKGDIPEGYSVSREKKERFSLILESASTNQTSMYLCASSLQGLQETQYFGPGTRLLVL.

This chain uses TRBV6-6 with TRBJ2-7; D is uncertain. This CDR3 has 14 amino acids. Germline V gene lookup returns CDR1 MNHNY and CDR2 SVGAGI (reference sequence). V lost 4 bases, J lost 6 bases, and 16 bases lay in between. The CDR3 region is CASSWALDSPEQYF. The CDR3 DNA sequence: TGTGCCAGCAGTTGGGCGCTCGACTCCCCCGAGCAGTACTTC.

The rearrangement joins TRBV2 to TRBJ1-5; tentative D call: TRBD1 (5 bases). The length of the CDR3 is 13 residues. With 10 bases removed from V and 0 bases from J, the gap between germline ends came to 10 bases. The germline CDR1 and CDR2 sequences are SNHLY and FYNNEI. Here the CDR3 reads CANSGDSNQPQHF. CDR3 sequence (DNA): TGTGCCAATTCGGGGGATAGCAATCAGCCCCAGCATTTT.

In its sample, this clone was seen a few times. The chain combines TRBV5-1 with TRBJ2-2; TRBD2 aligns across 10 bases. The CDR3 is 21 residues long. The V gene's germline CDR1 is SGHRS and CDR2 YFSETQ. With 4 bases clipped from V and 8 bases from J, the junction kept 26 bases outside the gene matches. CDR3 in amino acids: CASSPRAKELAGRGRAGELFF. DNA of the CDR3: TGCGCCAGCAGCCCCCGGGCAAAGGAACTAGCGGGAAGAGGACGGGCGGGGGAGCTGTTTTTT.

The genes are TRBV19 and TRBJ2-6; D is ambiguous. Germline V gene data show CDR1 as LNHDA and CDR2 as SQIVND (reference sequence). The CDR3 has 15 amino acids. Trimming stripped 6 bases from V and 4 bases from J, with 13 bases between. The chain's CDR3 is CASRPVNGGANVLTF. The CDR3 DNA is TGTGCCAGTAGACCGGTCAATGGCGGGGCCAACGTCCTGACTTTC.

The gene calls are TRBV5-1 and TRBJ2-5; D not certain. Near its end, the DNA agrees better with TRBJ2-7, so the J call may be wrong. The length of the CDR3 is 15 residues. CDR1 is SGHRS, CDR2 YFSETQ, per germline. CDR3 residues: CASSLRVAPTYEQYF. The CDR3 DNA is TGCGCCAGCAGCTTGAGGGTAGCCCCGACCTACGAGCAGTACTTC.

V gene TRBV30 combines with J gene TRBJ2-7, with D perhaps TRBD2 (5 bases). This CDR3 is 14 amino acids long. V lost 0 bases, J lost 1 base, and 10 bases lay in between. Germline V gene data show CDR1 as GTSNPN and CDR2 as SVGIG (reference sequence). CDR3 nucleotide sequence: TGTGCCTGGAGTGTGAAACTAGTGTCCTACGAGCAGTACTTC. Its protein is CAWSVKLVSYEQYF.

The rearrangement uses TRBV4-3 and TRBJ2-1; 9 bases line up with TRBD1. The V and J ends lost 0 bases and 2 bases, in that order; junction bases with no gene match: 5. This CDR3 spans 17 amino acids. CDR1 and CDR2 (germline): LGHNA, YSLEER. The CDR3 DNA reads as TGCGCCAGCAGCCAAGATCAGGGACAGGGTGCCTACAATGAGCAGTTCTTC. Amino acid sequence: CASSQDQGQGAYNEQFF.

This clone was observed a handful of times. The genes are TRBV19 and TRBJ1-4; no reliable D call. V was pared by 6 bases and J by 5 bases, with 16 bases between. The CDR3 has 15 residues. CDR1 is LNHDA and CDR2 is SQIVND in the germline V gene (reference sequence). The DNA of the CDR3 is TGTGCCAGTAGACCTGAGGACGGTGTCAATGAAAAACTGTTTTTT. Its protein product is CASRPEDGVNEKLFF.

J is TRBJ2-3 and V is TRBV15; D not resolved. Trimming left V 0 bases short and J 2 bases short, with 9 bases between. Germline values: CDR1 LNHNV, CDR2 YYDKDF (reference sequence). This CDR3 is built from 15 residues. The CDR3 nucleotides read TGTGCCACCAGCAGAGAGAGGCAGCTCACAGATACGCAGTATTTT. Protein: CATSRERQLTDTQYF.

The chain has TRBV2 and TRBJ1-3; D gene ambiguous. Trimming took 4 bases from V and 3 from J, leaving 10 bases between them. The CDR3 covers 14 residues. Germline lookup yields CDR1 SNHLY and CDR2 FYNNEI. CDR3 residues: CASSVTTYGNTIYF. The CDR3 nucleotides read TGTGCCAGCAGTGTTACGACTTATGGAAACACCATATATTTT.

The table lists this clone with many counts. The chain links TRBV11-2 to TRBJ1-1; D call uncertain. Trimming shortened V by 2 bases and J by 3 bases, and 7 bases separated the two germline ends. The CDR3 has 13 amino acids. Germline CDR1 SGHAT, CDR2 FQNNGV. The CDR3 region is CASSLRADTEAFF. CDR3 DNA sequence: TGTGCCAGCAGCTTACGCGCGGACACTGAAGCTTTCTTT.

This clone is medium-sized in the sample. This sample also contains other DNA sequences that code for the same CDR3. The chain carries TRBV9 and TRBJ1-1, with no clear D. Trimming shortened V by 4 bases and J by 0 bases, and 13 bases separated the two germline ends. The CDR3 is 15 residues long. Germline V gene data show CDR1 as SGDLS and CDR2 as YYNGEE. Here the CDR3 DNA reads TGTGCCAGCAGCCCTCGCCCCGGGCTGAACACTGAAGCTTTCTTT. Translated: CASSPRPGLNTEAFF.

The chain employs TRBV5-1 and TRBJ2-6; the D is unclear. Trimming pared 2 bases from V and 3 bases from J, leaving 3 bases between. There are 13 residues in the CDR3. Germline V CDR1 and CDR2: SGHRS, YFSETQ. The CDR3 region is CASSFGGANVLTF. In DNA, the CDR3 is TGCGCCAGCAGCTTTGGTGGGGCCAACGTCCTGACTTTC.

This clone has more than one count but fewer than ten. The J gene is TRBJ1-1, the V gene TRBV29-1; D not certain. The CDR3 consists of 15 residues. The germline V and J ends were trimmed by 0 bases and 6 bases, with 17 bases remaining between them. From germline, CDR1 is SQVTM and CDR2 ANQGSEA. The CDR3 bases are TGCAGCGTTGAAGAAGGAGGCAAGAATGTCCCTGAAGCTTTCTTT. This gives the protein CSVEEGGKNVPEAFF.

This clone showed up just once. The V call is TRBV10-3, the J call TRBJ2-4, with 9 bases that match TRBD1. The V and J ends lost 8 bases and 8 bases, in that order; junction bases with no gene match: 10. The CDR3 spans 14 residues. Germline V gene data show CDR1 as ENHRY and CDR2 as SYGVKD. CDR3 protein: CAIASGQGGYIQYF. As DNA, the CDR3 is TGTGCCATCGCCTCGGGACAGGGAGGATACATTCAGTACTTC.

The chain recombines TRBV6-1 with TRBJ2-7; the match to TRBD2 covers 9 bases. The germline gives CDR1 MNHNS, CDR2 SASEGT. The CDR3 length is 15 residues. Losses at the gene ends were 1 base for V and 3 bases for J; bases not matched to a gene: 4. This CDR3 reads CASSEVLAGSYEQYF. The CDR3 DNA is TGTGCCAGCAGTGAAGTCCTAGCGGGGAGCTACGAGCAGTACTTC.

The chain carries TRBV19 and TRBJ2-2, with D possibly TRBD1 on 6 matching bases. CDR1 and CDR2 (germline): LNHDA, SQIVND (reference sequence). This CDR3 has 15 amino acids. V was shortened by 6 bases and J by 0 bases, with 11 bases between the two germline ends. The CDR3 is CASSRTASNTGELFF. The CDR3 nucleotides are TGTGCCAGTAGCAGGACAGCCTCGAACACCGGGGAGCTGTTTTTT.

The chain uses TRBV6-1 and TRBJ1-1; D unresolved. The germline V gene has CDR1 MNHNS and CDR2 SASEGT. The V end was cut by 3 bases, the J end by 6 bases, with 8 bases between. CDR3 size: 12 residues. DNA of the CDR3: TGTGCCAGCAGTGACCCCCTTTCTGAAGCTTTCTTT. This encodes CASSDPLSEAFF.

The rearrangement joins TRBV4-3 to TRBJ2-7, with 11 bases matching TRBD2. The CDR3 contains 15 residues. Trimming took 4 bases from V and 3 from J; bases not matched to a gene: 5. CDR1 is LGHNA and CDR2 is YSLEER in the germline V gene. The CDR3 sequence: CASSPLAGGFYEQYF. CDR3 in DNA: TGCGCCAGCAGCCCTCTAGCGGGAGGTTTCTACGAGCAGTACTTC.

The chain is built from TRBV7-3 and TRBJ2-2; D gene ambiguous. The V end lost 5 bases, the J end lost 0 bases, and 7 bases lay between the germline ends. Germline CDR1 is SGHTA and CDR2 is FQGTGA. The CDR3 contains 14 residues. In DNA form, the CDR3 reads TGTGCCAGCAGCCCCCAGCCGAACACCGGGGAGCTGTTTTTT. It is translated as CASSPQPNTGELFF.

This clone was counted at least ten times. This rearrangement joins TRBV29-1 to TRBJ2-5; the D is unclear. Trimming took off 4 bases at V and 2 bases at J, with 5 bases between the two ends. CDR3 size: 11 residues. The germline gives CDR1 SQVTM, CDR2 ANQGSEA. The CDR3 here is CSVVEQETQYF. Written as DNA, the CDR3 is TGCAGCGTTGTTGAGCAAGAGACCCAGTACTTC.

V is TRBV5-7 and J is TRBJ1-5; 7 bases line up with TRBD1. TRBV5-7 is flagged as an ORF with uncertain function. After removal of 0 bases from V and 9 bases from J, the junction contained 3 bases not matched to a gene. The CDR3 runs 13 residues. The CDR3 sequence is CASSLVGGGPQHF. CDR3 coding DNA: TGTGCCAGCAGCTTGGTAGGGGGCGGGCCCCAGCATTTT.

V gene TRBV27 combines with J gene TRBJ2-7, with 8 bases matching TRBD2. V was clipped by 6 bases and J by 3 bases; unmatched bases: 16. CDR1 is MNHEY and CDR2 is SMNVEV in the germline V gene (reference sequence). The CDR3 runs to 17 residues. The CDR3 DNA reads as TGTGCCAGCAGAGCTACCCCCGGAGCTAGCGGGTTCTACGAGCAGTACTTC. Protein: CASRATPGASGFYEQYF.

The rearrangement links TRBV10-3 to TRBJ1-2; TRBD1 agrees at 8 bases. There are 14 residues in the CDR3. V shed 2 bases and J 8 bases; nucleotides not matched to a gene: 7. Germline V lookup: CDR1 ENHRY, CDR2 SYGVKD. CDR3 sequence (DNA): TGTGCCATCAGTGAGCCCGGACAGGGTTGGGGCTACACCTTC. Its protein is CAISEPGQGWGYTF.

The chain employs TRBV5-4 and TRBJ2-5, with TRBD2 matching over 10 bases. Trimming took 0 bases from V and 5 from J; bases not matched to a gene: 13. The germline CDR1 and CDR2 sequences are SGHNT and YYREEE (reference sequence). This CDR3 has 18 amino acids. CDR3: CASSLAASGSRNRETQYF. The CDR3 nucleotides are TGTGCCAGCAGCTTGGCGGCTAGCGGGAGTCGAAATCGGGAGACCCAGTACTTC.

The genes are TRBV4-3 and TRBJ2-7; tentative D call: TRBD2 (7 bases). This CDR3 comprises 16 residues. The V end was cut by 3 bases, the J end by 9 bases, with 24 bases between. The germline gives CDR1 LGHNA, CDR2 YSLEER. The CDR3 loop is CASSQQSVGGGLGQYF. DNA of the CDR3: TGCGCCAGCAGCCAGCAATCTGTAGGGGGAGGGCTAGGGCAGTACTTC.